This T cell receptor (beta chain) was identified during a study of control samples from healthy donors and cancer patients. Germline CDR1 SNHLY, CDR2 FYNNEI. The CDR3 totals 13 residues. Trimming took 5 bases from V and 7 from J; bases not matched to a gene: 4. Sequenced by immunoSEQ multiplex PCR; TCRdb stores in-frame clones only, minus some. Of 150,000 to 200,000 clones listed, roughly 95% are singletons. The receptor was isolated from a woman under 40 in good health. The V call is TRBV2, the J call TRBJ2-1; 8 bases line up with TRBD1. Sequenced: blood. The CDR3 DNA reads TGTGCCAGCAGTAACAGGGGGTATAATGAGCAGTTCTTC. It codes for CASSNRGYNEQFF.